A selection of T cell receptor beta chains follows, all from one sample in a study of T cell responses to AZD1222 COVID-19 vaccine. Assay: immunoSEQ multiplex PCR; the TCRdb copy retains only in-frame clones and omits some. The sample consists of around 160,000 clones, 80% to 85% of them appearing once. The sample consisted of peripheral blood, taken on day 0 of MenACWY control vaccination. These receptors came from an adult in good health. Each CDR3 is given with its conserved first and last residue. The D gene is left open where the match is weak. Not every row has a clone size; where given, it reads once, few, many or a size class.

clone_size,j_call,v_call,d_call,cdr3_aa,cdr3_nt
-,TRBJ1-5,TRBV7-5,-,CARSSDGPGNQPQHF,TGTGCCAGAAGCTCGGACGGCCCTGGGAATCAGCCCCAGCATTTT
once,TRBJ2-3,TRBV5-5,-,CASSLGLASDTQYF,TGTGCCAGCAGCTTGGGCCTAGCCAGCGATACGCAGTATTTT
-,TRBJ1-1,TRBV9,-,CASSDLHTEAFF,TGTGCCAGCAGCGACCTACACACTGAAGCTTTCTTT
-,TRBJ2-2,TRBV28,TRBD1,CASRGTGGRTGELFF,TGTGCCAGCAGGGGGACAGGGGGCAGGACCGGGGAGCTGTTTTTT
-,TRBJ1-5,TRBV28,-,CASSFGWQPQHF,TGTGCCAGCAGTTTCGGTTGGCAGCCCCAGCATTTT
few,TRBJ1-6,TRBV19,TRBD1,CASSILQGSNRRNSPLHF,TGTGCCAGTAGTATTTTACAGGGGTCCAACCGGAGGAATTCACCCCTCCACTTT
-,TRBJ2-5,TRBV15,-,CATSRVLRSPQETQYF,TGTGCCACCAGCAGAGTTCTCCGTTCCCCTCAAGAGACCCAGTACTTC
-,TRBJ1-6,TRBV25-1,TRBD1,CASSRRDRDYSPLHF,TGTGCCAGCAGTCGAAGGGACAGGGACTATTCACCCCTCCACTTT
-,TRBJ2-4,TRBV27,TRBD2,CASSRTSGGLAKNIQYF,TGTGCCAGCAGCCGGACTAGCGGGGGCCTAGCCAAAAACATTCAGTACTTC
-,TRBJ1-4,TRBV19,-,CASSISSNEKLFF,TGTGCCAGTAGTATTTCCAGTAATGAAAAACTGTTTTTT
-,TRBJ1-2,TRBV7-8,TRBD1,CASSPIRDRVLGYTF,TGTGCCAGCAGCCCAATCCGGGACAGGGTTCTTGGCTACACCTTC
once,TRBJ1-2,TRBV3-1/TRBV3-2,-,CASSQAPGRPGNGYTF,TGTGCCAGCAGCCAAGCGCCCGGCAGGCCGGGGAATGGCTACACCTTC
-,TRBJ2-3,TRBV18,-,CASSPGTGASTDTQYF,TGTGCCAGCTCACCTGGGACGGGAGCTAGCACAGATACGCAGTATTTT
-,TRBJ2-4,TRBV6-5,TRBD2,CASSSVGRNIQYF,TGTGCCAGCAGTTCCGTCGGGAGGAACATTCAGTACTTC
few,TRBJ2-5,TRBV10-1,-,CASSVRVQETQYF,TGCGCCAGCAGTGTTAGGGTCCAAGAGACCCAGTACTTC
-,TRBJ1-2,TRBV28,TRBD1,CASCTGQGARKSGYTF,TGTGCCAGCTGTACGGGACAGGGGGCGAGGAAGAGTGGCTACACCTTC
-,TRBJ1-2,TRBV29-1,-,CSVEARQARGHLGYTF,TGCAGCGTTGAAGCGCGGCAAGCAAGAGGGCATCTTGGCTACACCTTC
few,TRBJ2-7,TRBV3-1/TRBV3-2,-,CASSQGGGLSSYEQYF,TGTGCCAGCAGCCAAGGAGGAGGCCTCAGCTCCTACGAGCAGTACTTC
-,TRBJ1-6,TRBV6-4,-,CASSIDLRTYSPLHF,TGTGCCAGCAGTATAGATCTCAGGACCTATTCACCCCTCCACTTT
-,TRBJ1-6,TRBV27,TRBD1,CASSSLSQGAESYNSPLHF,TGTGCCAGCAGTTCGCTTTCCCAGGGGGCGGAGTCCTATAATTCACCCCTCCACTTT
once,TRBJ1-6,TRBV7-3,-,CASSFGGSPLHF,TGTGCCAGCAGCTTTGGGGGCTCACCCCTCCACTTT
once,TRBJ1-2,TRBV4-1,-,CASSQEGQTNYGYTF,TGCGCCAGCAGCCAAGAAGGGCAGACTAACTATGGCTACACCTTC
-,TRBJ1-2,TRBV7-9,-,CASSLEQGGGTYGYTF,TGTGCCAGCAGCTTAGAGCAGGGAGGAGGGACCTATGGCTACACCTTC
-,TRBJ1-1,TRBV5-4,-,CASSLADTEAFF,TGTGCCAGCAGCTTGGCAGACACTGAAGCTTTCTTT
-,TRBJ1-4,TRBV5-1,-,CASSLGETVSNEKLFF,TGCGCCAGCAGCTTGGGCGAGACAGTGTCTAATGAAAAACTGTTTTTT
-,TRBJ2-5,TRBV5-4,-,CASSSRQDRKETQYF,TGTGCCAGCAGCTCGAGACAGGATAGAAAAGAGACCCAGTACTTC
-,TRBJ2-3,TRBV29-1,TRBD1,CSGGQAEGFQYF,TGCAGCGGTGGACAGGCCGAGGGCTTTCAGTATTTT
-,TRBJ1-2,TRBV7-9,-,CASSRDTDGYTF,TGTGCCAGCAGCCGGGACACGGATGGCTACACCTTC
-,TRBJ1-5,TRBV6-2/TRBV6-3,TRBD1,CASSWGQGPNQPQHF,TGTGCCAGCAGCTGGGGACAGGGCCCGAATCAGCCCCAGCATTTT
-,TRBJ2-2,TRBV9,TRBD2,CASSVGGGATGELFF,TGTGCCAGCAGCGTAGGCGGGGGGGCTACCGGGGAGCTGTTTTTT
few,TRBJ1-5,TRBV28,TRBD1,CASSPGTANQPQHF,TGTGCCAGCAGTCCCGGGACAGCGAATCAGCCCCAGCATTTT
-,TRBJ2-7,TRBV10-1,-,CASSGARGDKYEQYF,TGCGCCAGCAGTGGAGCGAGGGGTGACAAGTACGAGCAGTACTTC
once,TRBJ1-2,TRBV10-3,TRBD1,CAISEIDRVKGGYTF,TGTGCCATCAGTGAAATTGACAGGGTAAAGGGTGGCTACACCTTC
once,TRBJ1-2,TRBV5-1,TRBD1,CASSPTGTALGYTF,TGCGCCAGCAGCCCTACCGGGACAGCCCTAGGCTACACCTTC
-,TRBJ1-3,TRBV2,-,CASRGSDAGNTIYF,TGTGCCAGCCGGGGTAGCGATGCTGGAAACACCATATATTTT
-,TRBJ2-1,TRBV5-1,TRBD1,CASSLGQGSYNEQFF,TGCGCCAGCAGTTTGGGACAGGGTTCCTACAATGAGCAGTTCTTC
-,TRBJ2-5,TRBV7-9,-,CASSLSRTIQETQYF,TGTGCCAGCAGCTTATCGAGGACCATCCAAGAGACCCAGTACTTC
-,TRBJ1-1,TRBV7-9,-,CASSLGTVDRAFF,TGTGCCAGCAGCTTAGGGACGGTGGACAGAGCTTTCTTT
-,TRBJ2-5,TRBV27,-,CASSFRSTQETQYF,TGTGCCAGCAGTTTTCGGAGTACTCAGGAGACCCAGTACTTC
-,TRBJ2-1,TRBV5-1,-,CASSLGGSRYNEQFF,TGCGCCAGCAGCTTGGGGGGTTCAAGATACAATGAGCAGTTCTTC
-,TRBJ2-2,TRBV2,-,CASIVGGTGTGELFF,TGTGCCAGCATAGTGGGGGGTACGGGCACCGGGGAGCTGTTTTTT
many,TRBJ2-5,TRBV7-8,-,CASSFGLQETQYF,TGTGCCAGCAGCTTTGGGTTACAAGAGACCCAGTACTTC
once,TRBJ1-6,TRBV6-5,TRBD1,CASTRTGGVPLHF,TGTGCCAGCACCCGAACAGGGGGAGTCCCCCTCCACTTT
-,TRBJ1-4,TRBV5-1,-,CASSLGHGTGNEKLFF,TGCGCCAGCAGCTTGGGGCACGGGACGGGTAATGAAAAACTGTTTTTT
-,TRBJ1-2,TRBV5-4,TRBD1,CAMRGTGENYGYTF,TGTGCCATGCGCGGGACAGGGGAAAACTATGGCTACACCTTC